The 19 T cell receptor beta chains below come from one sample, sequenced in a study of identical twins. TCRdb reanalysed the 5' RACE reads using MiXCR and keeps one entry per CDR3 protein. The data hold around 530,000 distinct CDR3 sequences, with roughly 15% observed a single time. The sample was also reused in another study, on yellow fever vaccine responses in identical twins.

The sample comprised CD4+ T cells sorted from blood. Source of these receptors: a woman between 18 and 30 years old in good health.

On this clonotype: A much larger clone differs from this one at a single base, so this may be a read error. The V and J genes are TRBV5-6 and TRBJ2-3, with TRBD1 matching 11 bases. The CDR3 runs to 15 residues. Germline assignment: CDR1 SGHDT and CDR2 YYEEEE. With 4 bases clipped from V and 3 bases from J, the junction kept 4 bases outside the gene matches. CDR3 in amino acids: CASSLRDRGTDTQYF. The CDR3 DNA is TGTGCCAGCAGCCTCCGGGACAGGGGGACAGATACGCAGTATTTT. The whole variable domain, remainder taken from reference TRBV5-6 and TRBJ2-3, is DAGVTQSPTHLIKTRGQQVTLRCSPKSGHDTVSWYQQALGQGPQFIFQYYEEEERQRGNFPDRFSGHQFPNYSSELNVNALLLGDSALYLCASSLRDRGTDTQYFGPGTRLTVL.

V is TRBV2 and J is TRBJ2-1; D uncertain. V was pared by 7 bases and J by 7 bases, with 8 bases between. There are 11 residues in the CDR3. Germline CDR1 is SNHLY and CDR2 is FYNNEI. In DNA form, the CDR3 reads TGTGCCAGCATGGTAAGGAATGAGCAGTTCTTC. Amino acid sequence: CASMVRNEQFF.

The chain employs TRBV11-2 and TRBJ1-1; 10 nucleotides align to TRBD1. The CDR3 runs to 16 residues. Trimming cost V 1 base and J 5 bases; bases outside gene matches: 7. Germline CDR1 is SGHAT and CDR2 is FQNNGV. In DNA, the CDR3 is TGTGCCAGCAGCTTAGGACAGGGGGCGAGTGGAACTGAAGCTTTCTTT. Encoded protein: CASSLGQGASGTEAFF. The whole variable domain, filled in from reference TRBV11-2 and TRBJ1-1, reads EAGVAQSPRYKIIEKRQSVAFWCNPISGHATLYWYQQILGQGPKLLIQFQNNGVVDDSQLPKDRFSAERLKGVDSTLKIQPAKLEDSAVYLCASSLGQGASGTEAFFGQGTRLTVV.

The V and J genes are TRBV12-3 or TRBV12-4 and TRBJ2-3; 7 nucleotides match TRBD2. J was trimmed by 9 bases and V by 5 bases; bases with no gene match: 14. This CDR3 region has 15 residues. The CDR3, as DNA: TGTGCCAGCAGTCCGACTAGCCCCAACGTGGGAACGCAGTATTTT. It translates to CASSPTSPNVGTQYF.

J is TRBJ2-5 and V is TRBV19; D is ambiguous. Germline V lookup: CDR1 LNHDA, CDR2 SQIVND (reference sequence). Trimming cost V 4 bases and J 1 base, with 13 bases left between them. The CDR3 extends over 15 amino acids. The CDR3 is CASSKFQTAQETQYF. CDR3 DNA: TGTGCCAGTAGTAAATTCCAAACAGCCCAAGAGACCCAGTACTTC.

This clonotype has more than one count but fewer than ten. The rearrangement joins TRBV7-2 to TRBJ1-5; D remains ambiguous. The CDR3 runs 14 residues. The germline V gene encodes CDR1 SGHTA and CDR2 FQGNSA. The V end was cut by 5 bases, the J end by 4 bases, with 12 bases between. CDR3 in amino acids: CASSLDMGNQPQHF. In nucleotides, the CDR3 is TGTGCCAGCAGCCTCGACATGGGAAATCAGCCCCAGCATTTT.

In this sample, this clonotype turned up a few times. The rearrangement joins TRBV2 to TRBJ2-1, with D unresolved. Germline lookup yields CDR1 SNHLY and CDR2 FYNNEI. Deletions cut 6 bases from V and 6 bases from J, with 6 bases between. This CDR3 is 11 amino acids long. The CDR3 DNA reads TGTGCCAGCAGCACTACCAATGAGCAGTTCTTC. It yields the protein CASSTTNEQFF.

Concerning this clonotype: No DNA is shown, since the ends of the CDR3 on it are uncertain; the CDR3 is the one TCRdb lists. This chain connects TRBV12-3 or TRBV12-4 to TRBJ2-4. The CDR3 is 14 amino acids long, termini counted. CDR3 amino acids: CASSSSGYKNIQYF.

This chain uses TRBV5-5 with TRBJ2-3, with a tentative D call TRBD2 (6 bases). This CDR3 comprises 17 residues. Per the germline V gene, CDR1 is SGHKS and CDR2 is YYEKEE (reference sequence). The V end was cut by 2 bases, the J end by 3 bases, with 19 bases between. CDR3 DNA: TGTGCCAGCAGCTTCTCCTTCATGGCTAGCGTTACAGATACGCAGTATTTT. This codes for CASSFSFMASVTDTQYF. The full variable domain, completed using reference TRBV5-5 and TRBJ2-3, is DAGVTQSPTHLIKTRGQQVTLRCSPISGHKSVSWYQQVLGQGPQFIFQYYEKEERGRGNFPDRFSARQFPNYSSELNVNALLLGDSALYLCASSFSFMASVTDTQYFGPGTRLTVL.

This clonotype was counted ten times or more. This rearrangement joins TRBV10-3 to TRBJ2-1, with TRBD2 matching 7 bases. Germline V gives CDR1 ENHRY, CDR2 SYGVKD. J lost 7 bases, V lost 10 bases, and 16 bases had no gene match. CDR3 length: 15 amino acids. The CDR3 loop is CATLGGVTGGNEQFF. The CDR3 DNA sequence: TGTGCCACCCTGGGGGGGGTAACGGGTGGAAATGAGCAGTTCTTC.

The chain joins TRBV20-1 to TRBJ2-7; 11 bases agree with TRBD1. V gave up 6 bases and J gave up 4 bases; unmatched junction bases: 5. The CDR3 has 13 residues. CDR1 is DFQATT and CDR2 is SNEGSKA in the germline V gene (reference sequence). For the CDR3, the DNA is TGCAGTGCCCCAGGACAGGGGGCGTACGAGCAGTACGTC. It codes for CSAPGQGAYEQYV.

The J gene is TRBJ2-1, the V gene TRBV5-8; 7 bases fit TRBD1. The CDR3 extends over 16 amino acids. Germline V gene sequence: CDR1 SGHTS, CDR2 YDEGEE. V dropped 5 bases and J dropped 0; count of bases not matched to a gene: 8. Here the CDR3 DNA reads TGTGCCAGCAGTCATCGACAGGGAAGCTCCTACAATGAGCAGTTCTTC. As protein: CASSHRQGSSYNEQFF.

The chain carries TRBV11-2 and TRBJ2-2, with 8 bases matching TRBD2. Trimming at V came to 3 bases and at J to 7 bases, leaving 1 base not matched to a gene. The CDR3 has 13 amino acids. The germline V gene encodes CDR1 SGHAT and CDR2 FQNNGV. CDR3 loop: CASSLREDGELFF. The CDR3 DNA follows: TGTGCCAGCAGCTTGCGGGAGGACGGGGAGCTGTTTTTT.

This clonotype showed up just a few times. This chain joins TRBV29-1 and TRBJ2-5; D gene ambiguous. The CDR3 has 14 amino acids. Trimming pared 2 bases from V and 5 bases from J, leaving 15 bases between. The germline V gene has CDR1 SQVTM and CDR2 ANQGSEA. The DNA for the CDR3 is TGCAGCGTTGAATCCCCAGGTTCCTCGGAGACCCAGTACTTC. It translates to CSVESPGSSETQYF.

This clonotype occurred a few times. The CDR3 nucleotides are TGTGCCAGCAGTACGGGACAGGGGGTCGGTGGCTACACCTTC. Encoded protein: CASSTGQGVGGYTF. This rearrangement joins TRBV28 to TRBJ1-2; 11 bases align to TRBD1. This CDR3 spans 14 amino acids. CDR1 MDHEN and CDR2 SYDVKM come from the germline V gene. The trim removed 5 bases at V and 7 bases at J, leaving 6 bases unmatched.

The J gene is TRBJ2-6, the V gene TRBV6-5; D not certain. This CDR3 region has 15 residues. The ends were cut back, 0 bases at V and 1 base at J, with 4 bases in the middle. Germline V gene data show CDR1 as MNHEY and CDR2 as SVGAGI. CDR3 loop: CASSYSLSGANVLTF. The CDR3 region has the DNA TGTGCCAGCAGTTACTCTCTTTCTGGGGCCAACGTCCTGACTTTC.

This clonotype has more than one count but fewer than ten. The chain recombines TRBV5-5 with TRBJ2-2; D is uncertain. This CDR3 is built from 15 residues. In germline, CDR1 is SGHKS, CDR2 YYEKEE (reference sequence). The V end was cut by 0 bases, the J end by 4 bases, with 10 bases between. CDR3 in amino acids: CASSLEPVPTGELFF. The CDR3, as DNA: TGTGCCAGCAGCTTGGAACCAGTCCCCACCGGGGAGCTGTTTTTT.

The rearrangement links TRBV20-1 to TRBJ2-5; TRBD2 agrees at 10 bases. The germline gives CDR1 DFQATT, CDR2 SNEGSKA (reference sequence). Losses at the gene ends were 3 bases for V and 2 bases for J; bases not matched to a gene: 9. The CDR3 is 16 amino acids. CDR3 DNA: TGCAGTGCTAGCGACTGGTCGACTAGCGGGCAAGAGACCCAGTACTTC. It codes for CSASDWSTSGQETQYF.

The chain links TRBV2 to TRBJ1-2; the D is unclear. The CDR3 covers 12 residues. The V end lost 9 bases, the J end lost 4 bases, and 12 bases lay between the germline ends. CDR1 and CDR2 from the germline V gene are SNHLY and FYNNEI. For the CDR3, the DNA is TGTGCCAGTCGGGTGATGAGCTATGGCTACACCTTC. Its translation is CASRVMSYGYTF.